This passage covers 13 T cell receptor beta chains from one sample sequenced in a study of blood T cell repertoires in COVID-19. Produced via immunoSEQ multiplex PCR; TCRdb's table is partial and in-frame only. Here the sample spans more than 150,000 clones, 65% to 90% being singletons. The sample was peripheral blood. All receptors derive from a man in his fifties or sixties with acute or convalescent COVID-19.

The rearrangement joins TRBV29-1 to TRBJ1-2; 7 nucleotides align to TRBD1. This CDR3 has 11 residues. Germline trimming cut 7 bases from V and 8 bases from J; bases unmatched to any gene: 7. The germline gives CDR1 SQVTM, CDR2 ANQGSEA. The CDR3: CSEYTGAGYTF. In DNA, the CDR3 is TGCAGCGAATATACAGGGGCAGGCTACACCTTC.

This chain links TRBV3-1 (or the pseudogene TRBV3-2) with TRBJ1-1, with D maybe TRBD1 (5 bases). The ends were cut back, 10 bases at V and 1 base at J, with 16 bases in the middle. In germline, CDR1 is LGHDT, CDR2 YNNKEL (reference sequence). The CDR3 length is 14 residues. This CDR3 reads CATTSDSTNTEAFF. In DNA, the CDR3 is TGTGCCACCACTTCAGACAGCACGAACACTGAAGCTTTCTTT.

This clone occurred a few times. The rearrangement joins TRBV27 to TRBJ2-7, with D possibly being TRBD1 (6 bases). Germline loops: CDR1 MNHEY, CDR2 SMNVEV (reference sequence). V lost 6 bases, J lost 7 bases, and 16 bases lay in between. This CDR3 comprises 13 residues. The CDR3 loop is CASSQGRGWEQYF. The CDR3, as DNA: TGTGCCAGCAGCCAGGGTAGGGGGTGGGAGCAGTACTTC.

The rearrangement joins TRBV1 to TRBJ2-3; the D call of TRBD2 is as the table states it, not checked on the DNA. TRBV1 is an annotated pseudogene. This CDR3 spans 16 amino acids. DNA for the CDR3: TGCACCAGCAGCCCCGGGGGGGCAGGCGAGGGAGATACGCAGTATTTT. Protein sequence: CTSSPGGAGEGDTQYF.

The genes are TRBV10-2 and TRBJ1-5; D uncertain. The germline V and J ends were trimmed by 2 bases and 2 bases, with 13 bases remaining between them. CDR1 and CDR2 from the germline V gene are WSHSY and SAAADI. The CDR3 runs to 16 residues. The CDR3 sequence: CASSERGLRGNQPQHF. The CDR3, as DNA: TGCGCCAGCAGTGAGAGAGGGCTACGAGGCAATCAGCCCCAGCATTTT.

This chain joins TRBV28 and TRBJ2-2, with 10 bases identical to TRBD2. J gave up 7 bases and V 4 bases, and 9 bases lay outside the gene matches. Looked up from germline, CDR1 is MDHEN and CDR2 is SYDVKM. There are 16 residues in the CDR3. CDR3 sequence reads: CASSYPRTSGIGELFF. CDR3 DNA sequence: TGTGCCAGCAGTTACCCCAGGACTAGCGGAATCGGGGAGCTGTTTTTT.

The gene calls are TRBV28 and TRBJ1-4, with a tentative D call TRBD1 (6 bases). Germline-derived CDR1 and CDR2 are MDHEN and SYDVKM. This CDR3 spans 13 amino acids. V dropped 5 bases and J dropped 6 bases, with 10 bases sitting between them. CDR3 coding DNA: TGTGCCAGCAGTACCTACAGGGATGAAAAACTGTTTTTT. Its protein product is CASSTYRDEKLFF.

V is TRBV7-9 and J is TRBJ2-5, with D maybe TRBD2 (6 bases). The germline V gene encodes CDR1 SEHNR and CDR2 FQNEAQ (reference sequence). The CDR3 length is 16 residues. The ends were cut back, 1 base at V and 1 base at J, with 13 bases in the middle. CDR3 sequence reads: CASSLDQPSAQETQYF. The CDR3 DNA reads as TGTGCCAGCAGCTTAGATCAGCCTAGCGCCCAAGAGACCCAGTACTTC.

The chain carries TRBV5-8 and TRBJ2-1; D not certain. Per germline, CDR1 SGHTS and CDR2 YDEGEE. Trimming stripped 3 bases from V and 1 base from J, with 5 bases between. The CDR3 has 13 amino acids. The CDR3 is CASSYLSYNEQFF. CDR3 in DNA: TGTGCCAGCAGCTATCTATCCTACAATGAGCAGTTCTTC.

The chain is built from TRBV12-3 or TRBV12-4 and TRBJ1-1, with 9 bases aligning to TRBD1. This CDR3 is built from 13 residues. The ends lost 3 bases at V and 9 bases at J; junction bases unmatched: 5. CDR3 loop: CASSFYRGQKAFF. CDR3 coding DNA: TGTGCCAGCAGTTTTTACAGGGGGCAGAAAGCTTTCTTT.

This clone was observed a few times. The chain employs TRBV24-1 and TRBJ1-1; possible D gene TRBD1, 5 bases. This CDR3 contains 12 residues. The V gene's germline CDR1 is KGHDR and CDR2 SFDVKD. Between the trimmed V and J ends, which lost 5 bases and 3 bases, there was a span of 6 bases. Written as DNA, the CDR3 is TGTGCCACCAGTGGGGGGGACACTGAAGCTTTCTTT. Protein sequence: CATSGGDTEAFF.

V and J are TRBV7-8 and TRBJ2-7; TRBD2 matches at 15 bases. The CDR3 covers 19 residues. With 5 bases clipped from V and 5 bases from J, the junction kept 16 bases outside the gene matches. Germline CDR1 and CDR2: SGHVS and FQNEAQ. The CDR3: CASSRPGLAGGPGTHEQYF. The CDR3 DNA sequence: TGTGCCAGCAGCCGACCCGGACTAGCGGGAGGGCCCGGGACCCACGAGCAGTACTTC.

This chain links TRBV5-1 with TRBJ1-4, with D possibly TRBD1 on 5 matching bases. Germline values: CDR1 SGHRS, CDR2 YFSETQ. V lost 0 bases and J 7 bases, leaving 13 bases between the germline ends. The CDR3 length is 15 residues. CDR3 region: CASSLAKGAGEKLFF. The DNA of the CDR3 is TGCGCCAGCAGCTTGGCGAAAGGGGCTGGTGAAAAACTGTTTTTT.